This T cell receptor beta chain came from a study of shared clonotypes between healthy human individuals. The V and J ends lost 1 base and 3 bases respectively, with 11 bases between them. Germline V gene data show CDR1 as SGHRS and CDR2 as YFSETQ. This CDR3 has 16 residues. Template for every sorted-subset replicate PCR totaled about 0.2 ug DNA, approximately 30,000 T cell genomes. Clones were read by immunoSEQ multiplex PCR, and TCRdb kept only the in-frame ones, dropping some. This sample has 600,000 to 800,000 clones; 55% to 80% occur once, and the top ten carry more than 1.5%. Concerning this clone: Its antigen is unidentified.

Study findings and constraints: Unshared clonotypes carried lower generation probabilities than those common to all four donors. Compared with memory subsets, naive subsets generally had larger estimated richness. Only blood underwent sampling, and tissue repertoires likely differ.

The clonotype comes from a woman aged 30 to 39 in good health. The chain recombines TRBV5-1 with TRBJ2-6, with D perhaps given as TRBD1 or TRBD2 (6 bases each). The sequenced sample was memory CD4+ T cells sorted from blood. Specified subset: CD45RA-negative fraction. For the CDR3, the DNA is TGCGCCAGCAGCTTGTCCGGGGGCGATGGGGCCAACGTCCTGACTTTC. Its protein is CASSLSGGDGANVLTF.